This TCR beta chain was recovered during a study of cytomegalovirus exposure and HLA in healthy donors. As concerns this clone: The antigen is undetermined.

The CDR3 runs 15 residues. CDR1 and CDR2 from the germline V gene are KGHSH and LQKENI. V was pared by 5 bases and J by 6 bases, with 16 bases between. The study ran its PCR with 60 Vbeta and 13 Jbeta primers. The protocol was immunoSEQ multiplex PCR, while the TCRdb copy is restricted to in-frame clones and leaves out a portion. The data show about 170,000 clones, approximately 80% seen once. Study results and limitations: Common viral pathogens were later found to be apparently linked to several of the most significant clusters. Altogether, about 160 TCR beta chains were recorded as cytomegalovirus-associated.

The receptor comes from a woman under 30 in good health and CMV-seronegative. The chain joins TRBV18 to TRBJ1-4; possibly TRBD1 for D (5 bases). Sequences were obtained from PBMCs. This CDR3 is CASSAAGTWDEKLFF. For the CDR3, the DNA is TGTGCCAGCTCAGCCGCAGGGACTTGGGATGAAAAACTGTTTTTT.